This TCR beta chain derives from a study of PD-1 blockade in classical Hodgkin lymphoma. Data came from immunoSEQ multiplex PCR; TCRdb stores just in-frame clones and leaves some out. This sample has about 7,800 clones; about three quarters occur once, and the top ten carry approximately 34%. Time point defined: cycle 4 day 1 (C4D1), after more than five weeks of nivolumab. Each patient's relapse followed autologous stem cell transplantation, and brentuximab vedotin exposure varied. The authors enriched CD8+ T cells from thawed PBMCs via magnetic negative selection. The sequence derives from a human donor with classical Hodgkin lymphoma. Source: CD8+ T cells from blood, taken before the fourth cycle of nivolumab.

The CDR3 is CAISESLSSGRAETDTQYF. The CDR3 bases are TGTGCCATCAGTGAGTCGCTGTCTAGCGGGAGGGCCGAGACAGATACGCAGTATTTT. J is TRBJ2-3 and V is TRBV10-3; 12 bases are a match to TRBD2. Germline loops: CDR1 ENHRY, CDR2 SYGVKD. There are 19 residues in the CDR3. Trimming cost V 0 bases and J 3 bases; bases outside gene matches: 10.